These 9 T cell receptor beta chains came from one sample sequenced in a study of T-cell memory formation after mild COVID-19. MiXCR, run by TCRdb on the 5' RACE reads, gives a single entry per CDR3 protein. The profile covers about 400,000 distinct CDR3 sequences, with more than 20% appearing a single time and around 12% taken by the ten largest. Source material: PBMCs or a T cell subset sorted from them (not recorded which). Every receptor here comes from an adult woman who had mild COVID-19 (a few samples of this study predate the infection). Cell type and time point are not known.

A few counts support this clonotype. The chain recombines TRBV10-2 with TRBJ1-2; tentatively, D is TRBD1 (5 bases). Trimming removed 6 bases from V and 4 bases from J, with 12 bases in between. The CDR3 totals 13 residues. Germline V gene sequence: CDR1 WSHSY, CDR2 SAAADI. CDR3 coding DNA: TGCGCCAGCAGGTCACAGGAGGTCTATGGCTACACCTTC. Encoded protein: CASRSQEVYGYTF.

This clonotype was counted between two and nine times. V gene TRBV11-2 combines with J gene TRBJ2-7, with 9 bases lining up with TRBD1. The CDR3 consists of 15 residues. Germline trimming cut 4 bases from V and 0 bases from J; bases unmatched to any gene: 4. The germline gives CDR1 SGHAT, CDR2 FQNNGV. CDR3: CASSSGTGISYEQYF. The CDR3 DNA reads TGTGCCAGCAGCTCCGGGACAGGGATCTCCTACGAGCAGTACTTC.

The chain couples TRBV2 to TRBJ1-2; maybe TRBD1 (5 bases). V gave up 7 bases and J gave up 13 bases, with 16 bases separating them. This CDR3 spans 11 amino acids. Per the germline V gene, CDR1 is SNHLY and CDR2 is FYNNEI. CDR3 nucleotide sequence: TGTGCCAGCACCAAGGGACGGGCTATCACCTTC. Its protein is CASTKGRAITF.

This chain links TRBV2 with TRBJ2-2; D unclear. From germline, CDR1 is SNHLY and CDR2 FYNNEI. V lost 2 bases and J lost 1, with 11 bases in between. The CDR3 totals 16 residues. Here the CDR3 reads CASSEWVALNTGELFF. The CDR3 DNA is TGTGCCAGCAGTGAATGGGTAGCACTGAACACCGGGGAGCTGTTTTTT.

The genes are TRBV5-1 and TRBJ2-3, with D perhaps being TRBD1 or TRBD2 (6 bases each). The CDR3 sequence is 15 residues long. V was pared by 2 bases and J by 6 bases, with 16 bases between. Germline CDR1 is SGHRS and CDR2 is YFSETQ. The CDR3 region has the DNA TGCGCCAGCAGCTTACAGGGACTTGAAGGGGATACGCAGTATTTT. Protein product: CASSLQGLEGDTQYF.

Only a few counts were recorded for this clonotype. V is TRBV5-4 and J is TRBJ1-2; 8 nucleotides align to TRBD1. The CDR3 spans 14 residues. Per the germline V gene, CDR1 is SGHNT and CDR2 is YYREEE (reference sequence). J was trimmed by 4 bases and V by 1 base; bases with no gene match: 3. The CDR3 is CASSLSGGPYGYTF. The CDR3, as DNA: TGTGCCAGCAGCTTGTCAGGGGGCCCCTATGGCTACACCTTC.

The chain uses TRBV7-6 and TRBJ2-1; 8 nucleotides line up with TRBD1. Unmatched junction bases numbered 10, after V lost 5 bases and J lost 4 bases. The CDR3 is 16 residues long. Germline lookup yields CDR1 SGHVS and CDR2 FNYEAQ. In DNA, the CDR3 is TGTGCCAGCAGCCTCCTAGGCAGGGGGCCTTACAATGAGCAGTTCTTC. This encodes CASSLLGRGPYNEQFF.

This clonotype was counted only a few times. V usage is TRBV9 and J usage is TRBJ2-2; tentatively, D is TRBD1 or TRBD2 (5 bases each). V shed 2 bases and J shed 5 bases, with 16 bases lying between them. Germline V gene data show CDR1 as SGDLS and CDR2 as YYNGEE. The CDR3 runs to 16 residues. The CDR3 bases are TGTGCCAGCAGCGTCGGCCGGGACGTTTTGACCGGGGAGCTGTTTTTT. Translated: CASSVGRDVLTGELFF.

A few counts support this clonotype. The genes are TRBV12-3 or TRBV12-4 and TRBJ2-6; D possibly corresponds to TRBD1 (6 bases). The CDR3 consists of 17 residues. The V end lost 8 bases, the J end lost 3 bases, and 20 bases lay between the germline ends. CDR3 coding DNA: TGTGCCAGCGGAGAGACAGGTTCCCTAAGTGGGGCCAACGTCCTGACTTTC. Amino acids: CASGETGSLSGANVLTF.